A single sample gave rise to the 15 T cell receptor beta chains below, sequenced in a study of OX40 agonist ivuxolimab in advanced cancers. Library preparation used the immunoSEQ multiplex PCR assay. Entries here come from immuneACCESS through TCRdb and include only in-frame sequences with V and J called. Some clones fail to appear in such tables; in the studies checked, an unresolved V gene covers under half of the shortfall, and the cause of the remainder is unknown. Counted in this sample were roughly 60,000 clones; about 90% of them appeared once. The ten most abundant clones make up 11% to 15% of the sample. Sequences were derived from CD4+ or CD8+ T cells sorted from blood, sampled in a trial of the OX40 agonist ivuxolimab. The receptors were gathered from an adult with an advanced solid tumor such as melanoma, head and neck, liver or kidney cancer.

The rearrangement uses TRBV28 and TRBJ2-6; 10 nucleotides match TRBD2. The CDR3 consists of 19 residues. V dropped 7 bases and J dropped 4; count of bases not matched to a gene: 16. Per germline, CDR1 MDHEN and CDR2 SYDVKM. CDR3 bases: TGTGCCAGCACCCAAATCGGACTAGCGGTCTCTGGGGGGGCCAACGTCCTGACTTTC. Amino acids: CASTQIGLAVSGGANVLTF.

The chain recombines TRBV27 with TRBJ2-1; 8 nucleotides line up with TRBD2. CDR1 and CDR2 (germline): MNHEY, SMNVEV (reference sequence). J lost 9 bases, V lost 3 bases, and 10 bases had no gene match. The CDR3 covers 15 residues. The CDR3 DNA is TGTGCCAGCAGTTTCGGCGGGACTAGGTCATTTGAGCAGTTCTTC. It codes for CASSFGGTRSFEQFF.

V is TRBV4-1 and J is TRBJ2-5; possible D gene TRBD2, 5 bases. Germline loops: CDR1 MGHRA, CDR2 YSYEKL. CDR3 size: 15 residues. V gave up 0 bases and J gave up 2 bases, with 10 bases separating them. CDR3 residues: CASSQDWRAQETQYF. CDR3 nucleotides: TGCGCCAGCAGCCAAGATTGGCGGGCACAAGAGACCCAGTACTTC.

This clone was seen only once. The genes are TRBV6-5 and TRBJ1-2; 7 positions agree with TRBD1. V trimming: 0 bases; J trimming: 10 bases; junction bases outside the gene matches: 11. This CDR3 has 15 residues. CDR1 MNHEY and CDR2 SVGAGI come from the germline V gene. CDR3 DNA: TGTGCCAGCAGTTACTCCGGCGGGACAGTCCTTTTCTACACCTTC. Protein sequence: CASSYSGGTVLFYTF.

This chain uses TRBV19 with TRBJ1-5; D may be TRBD1 (5 bases). From germline, CDR1 is LNHDA and CDR2 SQIVND (reference sequence). Trimming removed 4 bases from V and 7 bases from J, with 14 bases in between. The CDR3 consists of 14 residues. The CDR3 coding sequence is TGTGCCAGTAGTACCCCCCAGTGGGGGCAGCCCCAGCATTTT. This gives the protein CASSTPQWGQPQHF.

The chain recombines TRBV11-2 with TRBJ2-1, with a possible D match to TRBD2 (5 bases). Germline V CDR1 and CDR2: SGHAT, FQNNGV. This CDR3 contains 15 residues. The V end lost 3 bases, the J end lost 6 bases, and 15 bases lay between the germline ends. This CDR3 is CASSFTPNRGNEQFF. CDR3 nucleotide sequence: TGTGCCAGCAGCTTCACACCTAATCGGGGCAATGAGCAGTTCTTC. The variable domain in full, with the rest retrieved from reference TRBV11-2 and TRBJ2-1, is EAGVAQSPRYKIIEKRQSVAFWCNPISGHATLYWYQQILGQGPKLLIQFQNNGVVDDSQLPKDRFSAERLKGVDSTLKIQPAKLEDSAVYLCASSFTPNRGNEQFFGPGTRLTVL.

The rearrangement joins TRBV27 to TRBJ2-1, with 8 bases matching TRBD2. V trimming: 6 bases; J trimming: 3 bases; junction bases outside the gene matches: 10. Germline CDR1 MNHEY, CDR2 SMNVEV (reference sequence). The CDR3 consists of 16 residues. CDR3 residues: CASRLAGGWVYNEQFF. In DNA, the CDR3 is TGTGCCAGCAGGCTAGCGGGCGGCTGGGTCTACAATGAGCAGTTCTTC.

This clone showed up just once. J is TRBJ2-3 and V is TRBV7-2, with TRBD2 matching over 8 bases. The CDR3 loop spans 17 amino acids. The trim removed 1 base at V and 1 base at J, leaving 7 bases unmatched. Germline CDR1 is SGHTA and CDR2 is FQGNSA. The CDR3 loop reads CASSLVFLAGGTDTQYF. The DNA for the CDR3 is TGTGCCAGCAGCTTAGTGTTCCTAGCGGGTGGCACAGATACGCAGTATTTT.

J is TRBJ2-1 and V is TRBV19; 12 bases match TRBD2. This CDR3 comprises 17 residues. The germline V gene has CDR1 LNHDA and CDR2 SQIVND (reference sequence). Trimming removed 6 bases from V and 0 bases from J; junction bases left unmatched: 6. The CDR3 reads CASRSSGRALSYNEQFF. For the CDR3, the DNA is TGTGCCAGTAGATCTAGCGGGAGGGCCCTCTCCTACAATGAGCAGTTCTTC.

About this clone: Within the sample, other DNA sequences also encode this same CDR3. The J gene is TRBJ2-7, the V gene TRBV6-6; 7 nucleotides match TRBD1. CDR1 is MNHNY, CDR2 SVGAGI, per germline (reference sequence). V lost 5 bases and J lost 7; bases outside the gene matches: 11. The CDR3 contains 14 residues. In DNA form, the CDR3 reads TGTGCCAGCAGTCCTAACCGACAGGGTGGAGAGCAGTACTTC. This codes for CASSPNRQGGEQYF.

This clone was detected only once. The chain uses TRBV5-5 and TRBJ1-4; maybe TRBD1 (6 bases). CDR3 size: 14 residues. V gave up 4 bases and J gave up 10 bases, with 17 bases separating them. Germline V CDR1 and CDR2: SGHKS, YYEKEE (reference sequence). The CDR3 nucleotides are TGTGCCAGCAGCGCCGGGGGCGGTGGCGGAAAACTGTTTTTT. This sequence encodes CASSAGGGGGKLFF.

In DNA, the CDR3 is TGTGCCAGCAGTTACGGCGGACTAGCCAGCACAGATACGCAGTATTTT. Its translation: CASSYGGLASTDTQYF. The chain employs TRBV6-6 and TRBJ2-3; 8 nucleotides match TRBD2. CDR3 size: 16 residues. Germline V gives CDR1 MNHNY, CDR2 SVGAGI (reference sequence). With V trimmed by 2 bases and J by 0 bases, 4 bases remained unmatched.

This clone was detected once. V is TRBV5-1 and J is TRBJ2-3; D is unclear. CDR3 length: 13 amino acids. V was cut by 2 bases and J by 2 bases, with 6 bases left in between. CDR1 is SGHRS, CDR2 YFSETQ, per germline. Written as DNA, the CDR3 is TGCGCCAGCAGCTTTAGGGACACAGATACGCAGTATTTT. Translating gives CASSFRDTDTQYF.

V gene TRBV29-1 combines with J gene TRBJ2-5; 8 bases map to TRBD2. The end of the DNA is better explained by TRBJ2-7, so the J call may be wrong. Germline lookup yields CDR1 SQVTM and CDR2 ANQGSEA. The CDR3 is 15 residues long. The CDR3 nucleotides are TGCAGCGTCACGGGGGCGGGAGGTAGGACCTACGAGCAGTACTTC. Protein: CSVTGAGGRTYEQYF.

This chain connects TRBV27 to TRBJ2-7; D perhaps matches TRBD1 (6 bases). The germline V gene encodes CDR1 MNHEY and CDR2 SMNVEV (reference sequence). The V gene lost 5 bases and the J gene lost 5 bases, with 19 bases spanning the gap. The CDR3 is 15 residues long. The CDR3 is CASSPRGLYGHEQYF. In DNA, the CDR3 is TGTGCCAGCAGTCCCAGGGGCCTATACGGGCACGAGCAGTACTTC.